This TCR beta chain came from a study of cytomegalovirus exposure and HLA in healthy donors. Study in general: Among the approximately 410 genotyped donors, 65% to 85% were placed in the Caucasian-associated ancestry cluster. Study results and caveats: It was reported that the classifier diagnosed cytomegalovirus status with high specificity and sensitivity in both the original and validation cohorts. Exclusion as indistinguishable affected some V segments, including TRBV6-2 and TRBV6-3.

Germline CDR1 and CDR2: SNHLY and FYNNEI. The CDR3 covers 15 residues. Trimming removed 4 bases from V and 0 bases from J, with 10 bases in between. About this clone itself: Its cognate antigen is unknown.

PCR involved 60 Vbeta and 13 Jbeta primers. The table came from immunoSEQ multiplex PCR; TCRdb's copy has only in-frame clones and leaves some out. The sample lists some 100,000 clones, approximately 80% occurring once. The chain links TRBV2 to TRBJ1-3, with a weak D call TRBD1 (5 bases). The sequenced material came from PBMCs. This receptor was obtained from a woman aged 18 to 35 in good health and CMV-seronegative. In DNA, the CDR3 is TGTGCCAGCAGTGCAGGGCGAATCTCTGGAAACACCATATATTTT. As protein: CASSAGRISGNTIYF.